The TCR beta chain described here comes from a study of blood T cell repertoires in COVID-19. Study-level information: Acute and convalescent COVID-19 specimens originated in the United States, Italy and Spain. Sources were T cells, B-cell-depleted T cells, or PBMCs; the material itself was cDNA or gDNA.

Sequencing was performed with immunoSEQ multiplex PCR; in TCRdb, only in-frame clones are kept and a portion is missing. In the table there are about 18,000 clones, about 81% of which are singletons. Germline CDR1 reads MNHEY; CDR2 reads SMNVEV (reference sequence). There are 13 residues in the CDR3. V was clipped by 3 bases and J by 1 base, with 6 bases between them. The sample taken for sequencing was peripheral blood. This clonotype originated in a man aged 35 to 55 with active or convalescent COVID-19. This sequence joins TRBV27 and TRBJ1-1; D unresolved. CDR3 in DNA: TGTGCCAGCAGTTTTACGGGGAACACTGAAGCTTTCTTT. Its protein is CASSFTGNTEAFF.